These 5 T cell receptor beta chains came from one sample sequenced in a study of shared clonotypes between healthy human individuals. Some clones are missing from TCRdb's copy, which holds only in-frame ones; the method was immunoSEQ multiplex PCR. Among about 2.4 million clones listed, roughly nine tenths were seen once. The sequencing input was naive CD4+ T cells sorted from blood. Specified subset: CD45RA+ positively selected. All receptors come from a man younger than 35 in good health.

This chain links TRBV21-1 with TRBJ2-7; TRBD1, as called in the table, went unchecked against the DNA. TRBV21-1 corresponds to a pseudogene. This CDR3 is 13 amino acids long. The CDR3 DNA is TGTGCCAGCAGTCCGACAAGGTGGCACGAGCAGTACTTC. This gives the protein CASSPTRWHEQYF.

The CDR3 coding sequence is TGTGCCAGCAGCCAAGGAGTAGGGCGGGGCTATGGCTACACCTTC. This codes for CASSQGVGRGYGYTF. V is TRBV14 and J is TRBJ1-2; unclear D gene. There are 15 residues in the CDR3. Trimming pared 1 base from V and 4 bases from J, leaving 13 bases between. Germline loops: CDR1 SGHDN, CDR2 FVKESK.

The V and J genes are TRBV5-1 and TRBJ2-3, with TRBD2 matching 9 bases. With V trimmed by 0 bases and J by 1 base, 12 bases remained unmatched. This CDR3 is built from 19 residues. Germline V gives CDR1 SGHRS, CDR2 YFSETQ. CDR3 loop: CASSLDTRRTSARTDTQYF. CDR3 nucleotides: TGCGCCAGCAGCTTGGATACCCGCCGGACTAGCGCTCGCACAGATACGCAGTATTTT.

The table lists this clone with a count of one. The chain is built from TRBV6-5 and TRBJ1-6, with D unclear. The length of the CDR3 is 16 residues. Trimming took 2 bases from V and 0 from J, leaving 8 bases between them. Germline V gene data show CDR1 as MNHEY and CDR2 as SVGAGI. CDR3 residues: CASSYGLSSYNSPLHF. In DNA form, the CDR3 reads TGTGCCAGCAGTTACGGATTAAGCTCCTATAATTCACCCCTCCACTTT.

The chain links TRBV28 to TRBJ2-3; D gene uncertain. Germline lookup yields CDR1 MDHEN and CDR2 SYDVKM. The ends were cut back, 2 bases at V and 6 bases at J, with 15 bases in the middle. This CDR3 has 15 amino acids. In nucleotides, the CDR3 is TGTGCCAGCAGTTTAGTACGGCTCGGTTCGGATACGCAGTATTTT. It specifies CASSLVRLGSDTQYF.